This TCR beta chain derives from a study of CD8+ T cells in alopecia areata. Study details: Treatment ran 6 to 18 months, with 6 months of follow-up afterward.

This clone was seen a few times. What it binds is not known. The ends were cut back, 6 bases at V and 12 bases at J, with 12 bases in the middle. The CDR3 has 11 residues. Germline V lookup: CDR1 MDHEN, CDR2 SYDVKM. Treatment here: oral pan-JAK inhibitor, 5-10 mg twice daily. Reverse transcription of extracted RNA yielded cDNA, which provided the sequencing template. Some clones are missing from TCRdb's copy, which holds only in-frame ones; the method was immunoSEQ multiplex PCR. The table lists about 190,000 clones, about 60% of them singletons, with approximately 0.7% in the top ten. General study results and limits: Against the mouse data, patients shared TCRs less clearly, possibly for HLA reasons. Scalp clonality, together with expanded CD8+ clones among the top 100, fell significantly with tofacitinib.

The input for sequencing was CD4+ T cells sorted from blood, taken at week 4, from a patient treated with tofacitinib. The sequence came from a human donor with alopecia areata. This chain connects TRBV28 to TRBJ2-1; D may be TRBD1 or TRBD2 (6 bases each). CDR3: CASSPPGAQFF. CDR3 in DNA: TGTGCCAGCAGCCCTCCGGGGGCGCAGTTCTTC.